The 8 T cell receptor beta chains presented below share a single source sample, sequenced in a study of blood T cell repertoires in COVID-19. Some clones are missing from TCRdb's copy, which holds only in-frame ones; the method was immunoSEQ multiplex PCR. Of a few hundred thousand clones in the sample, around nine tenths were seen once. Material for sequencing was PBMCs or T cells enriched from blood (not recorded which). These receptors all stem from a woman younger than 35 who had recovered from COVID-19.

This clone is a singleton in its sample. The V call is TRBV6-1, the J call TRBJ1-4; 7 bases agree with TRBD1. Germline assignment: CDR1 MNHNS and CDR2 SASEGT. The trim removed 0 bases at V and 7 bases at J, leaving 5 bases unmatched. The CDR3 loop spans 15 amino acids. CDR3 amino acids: CASSEARGRGEKLFF. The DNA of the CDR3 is TGTGCCAGCAGTGAAGCAAGGGGGCGCGGTGAAAAACTGTTTTTT.

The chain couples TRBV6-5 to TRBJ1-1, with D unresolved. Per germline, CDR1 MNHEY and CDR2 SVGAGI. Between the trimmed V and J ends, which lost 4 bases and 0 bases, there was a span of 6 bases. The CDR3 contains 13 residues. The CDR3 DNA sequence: TGTGCCAGCAGTTTAACAGTGAACACTGAAGCTTTCTTT. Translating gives CASSLTVNTEAFF.

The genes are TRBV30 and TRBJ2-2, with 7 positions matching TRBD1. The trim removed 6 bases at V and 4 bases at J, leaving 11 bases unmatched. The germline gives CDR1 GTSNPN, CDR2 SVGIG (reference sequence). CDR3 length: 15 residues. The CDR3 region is CACIQGLGSTGELFF. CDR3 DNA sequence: TGTGCCTGTATACAGGGGCTTGGAAGCACCGGGGAGCTGTTTTTT. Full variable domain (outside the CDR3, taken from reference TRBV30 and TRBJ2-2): SQTIHQWPATLVQPVGSPLSLECTVEGTSNPNLYWYRQAAGRGLQLLFYSVGIGQISSEVPQNLSASRPQDRQFILSSKKLLLSDSGFYLCACIQGLGSTGELFFGEGSRLTVL.

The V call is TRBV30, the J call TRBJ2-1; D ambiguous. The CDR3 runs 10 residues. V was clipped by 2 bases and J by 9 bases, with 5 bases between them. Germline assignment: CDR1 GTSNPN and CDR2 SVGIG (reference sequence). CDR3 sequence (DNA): TGTGCCTGGAGTTTCAGTGAGCAGTTCTTC. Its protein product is CAWSFSEQFF.

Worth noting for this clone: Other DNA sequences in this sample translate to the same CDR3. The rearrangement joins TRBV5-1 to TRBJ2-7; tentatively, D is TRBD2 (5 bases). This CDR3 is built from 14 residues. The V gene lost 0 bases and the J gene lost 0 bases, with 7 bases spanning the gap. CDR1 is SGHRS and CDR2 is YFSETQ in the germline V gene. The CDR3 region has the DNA TGCGCCAGCAGCTTGGATCGGGGCTCCTACGAGCAGTACTTC. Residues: CASSLDRGSYEQYF.

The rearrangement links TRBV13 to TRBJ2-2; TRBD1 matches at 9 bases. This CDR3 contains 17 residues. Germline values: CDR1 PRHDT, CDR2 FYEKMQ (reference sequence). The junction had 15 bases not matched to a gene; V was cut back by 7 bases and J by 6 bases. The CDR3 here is CASIARPGQGGSGELFF. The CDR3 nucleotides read TGTGCCAGCATCGCCAGACCGGGACAGGGAGGTTCCGGGGAGCTGTTTTTT. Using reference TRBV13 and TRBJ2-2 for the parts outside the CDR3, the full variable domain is AAGVIQSPRHLIKEKRETATLKCYPIPRHDTVYWYQQGPGQDPQFLISFYEKMQSDKGSIPDRFSAQQFSDYHSELNMSSLELGDSALYFCASIARPGQGGSGELFFGEGSRLTVL.

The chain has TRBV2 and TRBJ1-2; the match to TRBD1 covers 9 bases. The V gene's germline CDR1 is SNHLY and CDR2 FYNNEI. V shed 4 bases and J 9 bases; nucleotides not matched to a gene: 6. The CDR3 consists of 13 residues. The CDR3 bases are TGTGCCAGCAGTGGGGGACAGGGATTGCGCTACACCTTC. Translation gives CASSGGQGLRYTF.

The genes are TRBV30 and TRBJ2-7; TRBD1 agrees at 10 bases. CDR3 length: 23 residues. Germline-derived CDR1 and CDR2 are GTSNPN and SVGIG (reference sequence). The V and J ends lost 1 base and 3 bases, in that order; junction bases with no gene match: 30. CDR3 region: CAWSESVVPPSDLTGGEFYEQYF. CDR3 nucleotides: TGTGCCTGGAGTGAGTCTGTAGTTCCTCCCTCAGACTTGACAGGGGGCGAGTTCTACGAGCAGTACTTC.